The TCR beta chain described here comes from a study of blood T cell repertoires in COVID-19. Study-wide background: Acute and convalescent COVID-19 specimens originated in the United States, Italy and Spain.

V was clipped by 4 bases and J by 1 base, with 10 bases between them. From germline, CDR1 is WSHSY and CDR2 SAAADI. The CDR3 sequence is 14 residues long. In the original workflow: Reference gene primer amplification gave nucleated cell count estimates. Sequencing used immunoSEQ multiplex PCR; TCRdb keeps in-frame clones, though not all of them. V and J calls and clone size are copied from that table; D and trimming were computed from the DNA. The sample consists of approximately 60,000 clones, 70% to 90% of them appearing once. The sample comprised peripheral blood. The V and J genes are TRBV10-2 and TRBJ1-1; D ambiguous. The sequence was collected from a man older than 75 with acute or convalescent COVID-19. The CDR3: CASSVAKPNTEAFF. CDR3 DNA: TGCGCCAGCAGTGTTGCGAAACCGAACACTGAAGCTTTCTTT.